This TCR beta chain was profiled in a study of blood T cells in healthy people across ages. Study-level points and caveats: Long-lived donors exceeded aged donors in naive CD4+ cells and diversity.

Note on this clonotype: Its antigen is not identified.

The CDR3 sequence is 17 residues long. Per germline, CDR1 MGHRA and CDR2 YSYEKL. V lost 1 base to trimming and J lost 4 bases, with 19 bases between them. Together with a sample-barcoded 5' primer, a J-beta primer mix was included in a second PCR lasting about 6 to 11 cycles. TCRdb analysed the 5' RACE reads with MiXCR anew, one entry per CDR3 protein. Seen here are more than 650,000 distinct CDR3 sequences, roughly 25% observed once, and the top ten hold around 3%. These same data were also listed under a study on T cells of mothers and their children. That report adds: Study donors consisted of three healthy Caucasian mothers and their six children.

The chain recombines TRBV4-1 with TRBJ1-2; D is perhaps TRBD1 (5 bases). The sequence was obtained from a boy under 18 in good health. The sequencing sample was made of blood. The CDR3: CASSQAGMGPRIYGYTF. CDR3 bases: TGCGCCAGCAGCCAAGCGGGAATGGGGCCCCGGATCTATGGCTACACCTTC.